The TCR beta chain under discussion was sequenced for a study of T cell changes during pregnancy in multiple sclerosis. V lost 4 bases and J 0 bases, leaving 6 bases between the germline ends. Germline-derived CDR1 and CDR2 are SNHLY and FYNNEI. The CDR3 is 13 amino acids. The repertoire was sequenced with immunoSEQ multiplex PCR; TCRdb's copy has only in-frame clones and lacks some. Of approximately 87,000 clones in the sample, about 89% were seen once. Of note for this clone: This may be a read error, as it is one base from a much larger clone.

The clonotype comes from a female donor with multiple sclerosis, enrolled in a pregnancy study. The V and J genes are TRBV2 and TRBJ1-1; D remains ambiguous. The source material was CD4+ T cells from peripheral blood mononuclear cells, sampled in the second trimester of pregnancy. This chain's CDR3 is CASSVGMNTEAFF. The CDR3 DNA follows: TGTGCCAGCAGTGTCGGGATGAACACTGAAGCTTTCTTT.